This T cell receptor (beta chain) was found in a study of long-term antiretroviral therapy in people with HIV. Findings and caveats of the study: Diversity rose after ART but stayed below transplant donor controls.

With V trimmed by 3 bases and J by 1 base, 3 bases remained unmatched. The CDR3 runs to 14 residues. Germline CDR1 KGHSH, CDR2 LQKENI. On this clone: The antigen is unknown.

Survey-level immunoSEQ v3.0 assays were run. The method was immunoSEQ multiplex PCR; TCRdb's version includes in-frame clones alone and lacks a portion of them. The data contain approximately 23,000 clones, around 80% of them seen just once; the ten biggest clones take up around 7.2%. This TCR derives from a man aged 30 to 39 with HIV. The chain employs TRBV18 and TRBJ2-7, with 7 bases identical to TRBD1. This sample comprised unsorted PBMCs, obtained 1.5 years after starting antiretroviral therapy. The CDR3 loop reads CASSPGDSSYEQYF. CDR3 DNA: TGTGCCAGCTCACCGGGGGACAGTTCCTACGAGCAGTACTTC.